This TCR beta chain stems from a study of shared clonotypes between healthy human individuals. Across the study: Each donor's CD8 memory used one plate, CD8 naive two, each CD4 subset three. Broader study findings: The naive CD4 repertoires of a few donors were compared, and approximately 5% of clonotypes were shared.

Only in-frame clones appear in the TCRdb table, and some are missing; sequencing was by immunoSEQ multiplex PCR. The table includes under 1,100,000 clones, about 70% detected once. Naive CD4+ cells were CD45RA-selected; the remaining cells were memory. Many counts were recorded for this clone. Its specificity is unknown. Within the sample, other DNA sequences also encode this same CDR3. The CDR3 is 13 residues long. The germline V gene has CDR1 SQVTM and CDR2 ANQGSEA. The V gene lost 5 bases and the J gene lost 6 bases, with 17 bases spanning the gap. The J gene is TRBJ2-7, the V gene TRBV29-1, with D possibly matching TRBD1 (6 bases). This TCR was sampled from a man aged 18 to 35 in good health. The sample comprised memory CD4+ T cells sorted from blood. Subset described: CD45RA-negative fraction. In nucleotides, the CDR3 is TGCAGCGTTCGGACAGAACTTAGGGGCGAGCAGTACTTC. It encodes CSVRTELRGEQYF.